What follows are 29 T cell receptor beta chains derived from one specimen sequenced in a study of blood T cell repertoires in COVID-19. Sequencing used immunoSEQ multiplex PCR; TCRdb keeps in-frame clones, though not all of them. The table shows about 87,000 clones, with around 87% occurring only once. Sequenced input: peripheral blood. The source of these receptors is a man aged 40-49 years with acute or convalescent COVID-19.

The gene calls are TRBV30 and TRBJ2-5, with TRBD2 identical over 14 bases. V lost 3 bases, J lost 7 bases, and 7 bases stayed unmatched. This CDR3 is 15 amino acids long. CDR1 is GTSNPN, CDR2 SVGIG, per germline (reference sequence). The DNA of the CDR3 is TGTGCCTGGAGGGCGACTAGCGGGGGGGCGACGACCCAGTACTTC. It encodes CAWRATSGGATTQYF.

The chain uses TRBV25-1 and TRBJ2-7; 10 bases are shared with TRBD1. The CDR3 has 15 residues. Germline V gene lookup returns CDR1 MGHDK and CDR2 SYGVNS. V trimming: 4 bases; J trimming: 2 bases; junction bases outside the gene matches: 5. This chain's CDR3 is CASSVSGTGAYEQYF. CDR3 in DNA: TGTGCCAGCAGTGTGTCCGGGACAGGGGCCTACGAGCAGTACTTC.

The V gene is TRBV6-6, the J gene TRBJ1-5; no definite D call. CDR1 MNHNY and CDR2 SVGAGI come from the germline V gene (reference sequence). V lost 2 bases, J lost 2 bases, and 7 bases lay in between. The CDR3 is 14 residues long. This CDR3 is CASSYQQGNQPQHF. The CDR3, as DNA: TGTGCCAGCAGTTACCAGCAGGGCAATCAGCCCCAGCATTTT.

The rearrangement joins TRBV5-1 to TRBJ2-7, with a possible D match to TRBD1 (5 bases). This CDR3 contains 16 residues. V was cut by 0 bases and J by 0 bases, with 13 bases left in between. Per the germline V gene, CDR1 is SGHRS and CDR2 is YFSETQ. The CDR3 protein is CASSLGAGISSYEQYF. The CDR3 DNA sequence: TGCGCCAGCAGCTTGGGGGCAGGGATTAGCTCCTACGAGCAGTACTTC.

This chain links TRBV7-2 with TRBJ1-2; tentative D call: TRBD1 (5 bases). CDR3 length: 14 residues. CDR1 and CDR2 (germline): SGHTA, FQGNSA. The V gene lost 1 base and the J gene lost 7 bases, with 13 bases spanning the gap. The CDR3 DNA follows: TGTGCCAGCAGCTTAGTGATAGGGGACTCTGGCTACACCTTC. Translation: CASSLVIGDSGYTF.

CDR3 sequence (DNA): TGCGCCAGCAGCTCCTCGACAGGGGGGGAAGGCTACACCTTC. Translation gives CASSSSTGGEGYTF. V is TRBV5-1 and J is TRBJ1-2, with 9 bases aligning to TRBD1. Per germline, CDR1 SGHRS and CDR2 YFSETQ. V gave up 3 bases and J gave up 8 bases; unmatched junction bases: 8. The CDR3 sequence is 14 residues long.

V is TRBV5-1 and J is TRBJ2-3; 14 bases are shared with TRBD2. V was clipped by 4 bases and J by 3 bases; unmatched bases: 4. The CDR3 is made up of 16 amino acids. Germline values: CDR1 SGHRS, CDR2 YFSETQ. The CDR3 coding sequence is TGCGCCAGCAGCAGGGGGACTAGCGGGAGAACAGATACGCAGTATTTT. Translation gives CASSRGTSGRTDTQYF.

The chain links TRBV2 to TRBJ2-3; D is ambiguous. The germline CDR1 and CDR2 sequences are SNHLY and FYNNEI. Trimming removed 1 base from V and 4 bases from J, with 3 bases in between. The length of the CDR3 is 12 residues. The DNA for the CDR3 is TGTGCCAGCAGTGAAGGGCCAGATACGCAGTATTTT. Translating it yields CASSEGPDTQYF.

The genes are TRBV5-1 and TRBJ1-1, with a possible D match to TRBD1 (6 bases). In germline, CDR1 is SGHRS, CDR2 YFSETQ. The CDR3 sequence is 15 residues long. V was clipped by 4 bases and J by 0 bases, with 13 bases between them. The chain's CDR3 is CASSAGVELNTEAFF. Here the CDR3 DNA reads TGCGCCAGCAGCGCAGGGGTGGAACTGAACACTGAAGCTTTCTTT. Drawing the rest from reference TRBV5-1 and TRBJ1-1, the complete variable domain is KAGVTQTPRYLIKTRGQQVTLSCSPISGHRSVSWYQQTPGQGLQFLFEYFSETQRNKGNFPGRFSGRQFSNSRSEMNVSTLELGDSALYLCASSAGVELNTEAFFGQGTRLTVV.

This clone has ten or more counts. The chain uses TRBV7-2 and TRBJ1-1, with D possibly matching TRBD1 (5 bases). Per germline, CDR1 SGHTA and CDR2 FQGNSA. CDR3 size: 14 residues. Trimming shortened V by 4 bases and J by 5 bases, and 14 bases separated the two germline ends. The CDR3 DNA reads as TGTGCCAGCAGCTCGCAGGGATTTGGGACTGAAGCTTTCTTT. Protein: CASSSQGFGTEAFF.

This chain joins TRBV27 and TRBJ2-5; tentatively, D is TRBD2 (5 bases). From germline, CDR1 is MNHEY and CDR2 SMNVEV (reference sequence). The CDR3 consists of 13 residues. With 5 bases removed from V and 5 bases from J, the gap between germline ends came to 12 bases. The CDR3 spells CASSRRGFETQYF. The CDR3 DNA reads as TGTGCCAGCAGTCGACGGGGTTTTGAGACCCAGTACTTC.

This chain links TRBV14 with TRBJ2-5, with D perhaps TRBD2 (5 bases). CDR3 length equals 12 residues. Per the germline V gene, CDR1 is SGHDN and CDR2 is FVKESK. Trimming stripped 5 bases from V and 9 bases from J, with 13 bases between. DNA for the CDR3: TGTGCCAGCAGCGAGGGCCGAGGAGCCCAGTACTTC. Protein: CASSEGRGAQYF. The whole variable domain, filled in from reference TRBV14 and TRBJ2-5, reads EAGVTQFPSHSVIEKGQTVTLRCDPISGHDNLYWYRRVMGKEIKFLLHFVKESKQDESGMPNNRFLAERTGGTYSTLKVQPAELEDSGVYFCASSEGRGAQYFGPGTRLLVL.

V and J are TRBV7-9 and TRBJ1-1; perhaps TRBD1 as D (6 bases). CDR1 SEHNR and CDR2 FQNEAQ come from the germline V gene (reference sequence). The CDR3 contains 11 residues. V shed 4 bases and J shed 9 bases, with 9 bases lying between them. CDR3 protein: CASSSDRQAFF. The CDR3 bases are TGTGCCAGCAGCTCGGACAGACAAGCTTTCTTT.

The chain links TRBV6-2 or TRBV6-3 to TRBJ2-5; 9 bases fit TRBD2. CDR1 and CDR2 (germline): MNHEY, SVGEGT. The CDR3 runs to 17 residues. J lost 4 bases, V lost 2 bases, and 11 bases had no gene match. The CDR3 region has the DNA TGTGCCAGCAGTTACGTCCGGGGCGGGGGGGCAGCAGAGACCCAGTACTTC. Encoded protein: CASSYVRGGGAAETQYF.

V and J are TRBV4-3 and TRBJ1-2, with 7 nucleotides matching TRBD1. Germline V gene lookup returns CDR1 LGHNA and CDR2 YSLEER. V was pared by 0 bases and J by 8 bases, with 9 bases of the junction left unmatched. The CDR3 covers 15 residues. The CDR3 reads CASSQDDRVTSGYTF. The CDR3 region has the DNA TGCGCCAGCAGCCAAGATGACAGGGTTACTTCGGGCTACACCTTC.

The chain couples TRBV12-3 or TRBV12-4 to TRBJ2-1, with 11 nucleotides matching TRBD2. This CDR3 comprises 13 residues. With V trimmed by 6 bases and J by 7 bases, 2 bases remained unmatched. CDR3 bases: TGTGCCAGCAGCCTAGCGGGAGGTAATGAGCAGTTCTTC. Translated, it gives CASSLAGGNEQFF.

The chain uses TRBV25-1 and TRBJ1-1; tentative D call: TRBD1 (6 bases). V was pared by 3 bases and J by 10 bases, with 15 bases between. Looked up from germline, CDR1 is MGHDK and CDR2 is SYGVNS. This CDR3 region has 13 residues. The CDR3 region has the DNA TGTGCCAGCAGTGAGACGCAAAGGGGGGGAGCTTTCTTT. As protein: CASSETQRGGAFF.

This clone was seen once. This sequence joins TRBV21-1 and TRBJ2-3; TRBD1 was called by the table and not checked on the DNA. TRBV21-1 represents a pseudogene. The CDR3 is 15 amino acids. The CDR3 DNA reads as TGTGCCAGCAGCATGGACAAGACTTATAGGGATACGCAGTATTTT. It yields the protein CASSMDKTYRDTQYF.

This chain connects TRBV14 to TRBJ2-3; TRBD2 aligns across 9 bases. Germline CDR1 and CDR2: SGHDN and FVKESK. The CDR3 spans 16 residues. Losses at the gene ends were 0 bases for V and 7 bases for J; bases not matched to a gene: 8. The chain's CDR3 is CASSQDSGGLTNTQYF. DNA of the CDR3: TGTGCCAGCAGCCAAGATAGCGGGGGCCTCACTAATACGCAGTATTTT.

The chain couples TRBV29-1 to TRBJ1-2; no clear D. Trimming pared 1 base from V and 3 bases from J, leaving 6 bases between. The CDR3 is 12 amino acids. CDR1 and CDR2 (germline): SQVTM, ANQGSEA. CDR3 in DNA: TGCAGCGTTGAAGCCGCGGACTATGGCTACACCTTC. Translated: CSVEAADYGYTF.

V gene TRBV6-5 combines with J gene TRBJ2-7; D is ambiguous. Trimming took off 4 bases at V and 4 bases at J, with 8 bases between the two ends. The CDR3 is 12 residues long. Germline V lookup: CDR1 MNHEY, CDR2 SVGAGI. The chain's CDR3 is CASSFTAYEQYF. In nucleotides, the CDR3 is TGTGCCAGCAGTTTTACAGCTTACGAGCAGTACTTC.

The chain joins TRBV6-5 to TRBJ2-3; D perhaps matches TRBD1 (7 bases). There are 14 residues in the CDR3. Trimming stripped 10 bases from V and 4 bases from J, with 18 bases between. Germline V gene sequence: CDR1 MNHEY, CDR2 SVGAGI. In DNA, the CDR3 is TGTGCCACCACCCGGGGGCAGGGGGCAGATACGCAGTATTTT. It translates to CATTRGQGADTQYF.

The chain joins TRBV11-1 to TRBJ2-7; D is undetermined. This CDR3 has 13 residues. Germline V lookup: CDR1 SGHAT, CDR2 FQDESV (reference sequence). Trimming took off 1 base at V and 1 base at J, with 5 bases between the two ends. This chain's CDR3 is CASSLELSYEQYF. As DNA, the CDR3 is TGTGCCAGCAGCTTAGAACTATCCTACGAGCAGTACTTC.

The rearrangement joins TRBV6-2 or TRBV6-3 to TRBJ1-5; no clear D. CDR1 and CDR2 (germline): MNHEY, SVGEGT. V was cut by 2 bases and J by 7 bases, with 9 bases left in between. The CDR3 totals 13 residues. The CDR3 region is CASSYSQVQPQHF. CDR3 coding DNA: TGTGCCAGCAGTTACAGTCAGGTACAGCCCCAGCATTTT.

There are a few counts of this clone. The chain has TRBV18 and TRBJ2-6, with TRBD1 matching over 11 bases. Germline-derived CDR1 and CDR2 are KGHSH and LQKENI. V lost 3 bases and J lost 0; bases outside the gene matches: 4. The CDR3 totals 18 residues. In DNA, the CDR3 is TGTGCCAGCTCACCCTTGGGGACAGGGGGCTCTGGGGCCAACGTCCTGACTTTC. It codes for CASSPLGTGGSGANVLTF.

This CDR3 reads CASSPQGTGGDGYTF. Here the CDR3 DNA reads TGTGCCAGCTCACCCCAAGGGACAGGGGGTGACGGCTACACCTTC. The chain employs TRBV18 and TRBJ1-2, with 11 bases that match TRBD1. There are 15 residues in the CDR3. CDR1 is KGHSH, CDR2 LQKENI, per germline. V lost 3 bases to trimming and J lost 8 bases; unmatched junction nucleotides: 8.

The chain has TRBV4-3 and TRBJ2-2; the D gene is possibly TRBD2 (6 bases). The CDR3 length is 17 residues. Germline loops: CDR1 LGHNA, CDR2 YSLEER. The V gene lost 1 base and the J gene lost 4 bases, with 16 bases spanning the gap. The DNA for the CDR3 is TGCGCCAGCAGCCAAGGGAGGGCAGGGAGGAGCACCGGGGAGCTGTTTTTT. Protein product: CASSQGRAGRSTGELFF.

The genes are TRBV18 and TRBJ2-3; 12 positions agree with TRBD2. The CDR3 spans 15 residues. Germline V gene data show CDR1 as KGHSH and CDR2 as LQKENI. V shed 5 bases, J shed 4 bases, and the junction held 4 bases outside the gene matches. CDR3 loop: CASSETSGGPDTQYF. The DNA of the CDR3 is TGTGCCAGCTCAGAGACTAGCGGGGGACCAGATACGCAGTATTTT.

A single count supports this clone. The chain carries TRBV11-2 and TRBJ1-2, with D possibly TRBD1 on 6 matching bases. CDR1 and CDR2 from the germline V gene are SGHAT and FQNNGV. V was trimmed by 4 bases and J by 0 bases, leaving 12 bases between them. The CDR3 is made up of 15 amino acids. Here the CDR3 reads CASSSLRTANYGYTF. The CDR3, as DNA: TGTGCCAGCAGCTCCCTTCGGACAGCTAACTATGGCTACACCTTC.